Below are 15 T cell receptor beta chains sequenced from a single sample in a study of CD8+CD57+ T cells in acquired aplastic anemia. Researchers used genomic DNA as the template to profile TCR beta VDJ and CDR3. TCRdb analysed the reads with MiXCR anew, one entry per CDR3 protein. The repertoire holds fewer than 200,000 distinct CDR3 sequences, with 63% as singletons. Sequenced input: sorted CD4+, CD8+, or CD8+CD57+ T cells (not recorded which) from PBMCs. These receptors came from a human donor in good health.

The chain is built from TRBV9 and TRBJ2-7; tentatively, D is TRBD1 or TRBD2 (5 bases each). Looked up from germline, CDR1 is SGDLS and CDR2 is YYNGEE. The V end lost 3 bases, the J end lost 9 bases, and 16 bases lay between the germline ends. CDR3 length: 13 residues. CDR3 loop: CASSGWGRSGQYF. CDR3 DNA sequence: TGTGCCAGCAGCGGGTGGGGGAGAAGCGGGCAGTACTTC.

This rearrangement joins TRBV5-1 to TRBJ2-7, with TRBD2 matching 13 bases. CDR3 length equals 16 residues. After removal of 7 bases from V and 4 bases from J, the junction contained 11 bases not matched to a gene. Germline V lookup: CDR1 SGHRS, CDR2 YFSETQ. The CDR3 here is CASGPSTSGGTYEQYF. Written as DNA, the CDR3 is TGCGCCAGCGGCCCCTCGACTAGCGGGGGGACGTACGAGCAGTACTTC.

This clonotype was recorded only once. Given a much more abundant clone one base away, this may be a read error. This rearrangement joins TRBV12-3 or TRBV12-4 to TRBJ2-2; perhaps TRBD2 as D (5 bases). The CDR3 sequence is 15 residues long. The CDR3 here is CASSFYRENTGELLF. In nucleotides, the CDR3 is TGTGCCAGCAGTTTCTACCGGGAAAACACCGGGGAGCTGCTTTTT.

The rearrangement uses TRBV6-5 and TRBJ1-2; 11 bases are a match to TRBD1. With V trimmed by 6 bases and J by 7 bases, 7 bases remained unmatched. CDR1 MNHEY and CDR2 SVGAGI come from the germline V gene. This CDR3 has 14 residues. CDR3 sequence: CASRWTGGDSGYTF. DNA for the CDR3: TGTGCCAGCAGGTGGACAGGGGGCGACTCTGGCTACACCTTC.

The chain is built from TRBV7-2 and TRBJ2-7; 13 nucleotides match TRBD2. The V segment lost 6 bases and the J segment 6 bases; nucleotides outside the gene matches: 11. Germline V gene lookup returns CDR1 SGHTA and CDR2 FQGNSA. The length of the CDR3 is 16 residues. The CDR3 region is CASSRTSGGPKGEQYF. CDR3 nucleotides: TGTGCCAGCAGTCGGACTAGCGGGGGACCTAAGGGCGAGCAGTACTTC.

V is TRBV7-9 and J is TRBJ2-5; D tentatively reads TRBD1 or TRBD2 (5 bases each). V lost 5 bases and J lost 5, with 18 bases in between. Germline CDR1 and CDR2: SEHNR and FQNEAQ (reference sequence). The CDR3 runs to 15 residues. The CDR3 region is CASSPAGAVGETQYF. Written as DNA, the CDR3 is TGTGCCAGCAGCCCAGCCGGGGCTGTGGGGGAGACCCAGTACTTC. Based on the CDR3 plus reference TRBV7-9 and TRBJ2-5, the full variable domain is DTGVSQNPRHKITKRGQNVTFRCDPISEHNRLYWYRQTLGQGPEFLTYFQNEAQLEKSRLLSDRFSAERPKGSFSTLEIQRTEQGDSAMYLCASSPAGAVGETQYFGPGTRLLVL.

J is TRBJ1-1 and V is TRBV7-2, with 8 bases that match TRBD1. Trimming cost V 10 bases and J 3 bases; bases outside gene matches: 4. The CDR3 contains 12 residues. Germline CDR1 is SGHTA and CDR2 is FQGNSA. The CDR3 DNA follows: TGTGCCACCAGGGGGCGATACACTGAAGCTTTCTTT. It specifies CATRGRYTEAFF.

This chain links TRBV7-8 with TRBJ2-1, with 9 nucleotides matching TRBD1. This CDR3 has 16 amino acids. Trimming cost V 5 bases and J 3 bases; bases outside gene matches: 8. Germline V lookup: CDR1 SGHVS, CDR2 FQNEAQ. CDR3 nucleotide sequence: TGTGCCAGCAGCCTGCCCGAGACAGGGGGCTACAATGAGCAGTTCTTC. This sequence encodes CASSLPETGGYNEQFF.

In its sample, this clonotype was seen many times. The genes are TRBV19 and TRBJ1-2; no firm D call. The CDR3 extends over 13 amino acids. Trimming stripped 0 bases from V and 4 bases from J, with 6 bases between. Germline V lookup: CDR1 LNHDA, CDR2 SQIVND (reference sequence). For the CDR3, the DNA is TGTGCCAGTAGTATAGATACCATCTATGGCTACACCTTC. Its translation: CASSIDTIYGYTF.

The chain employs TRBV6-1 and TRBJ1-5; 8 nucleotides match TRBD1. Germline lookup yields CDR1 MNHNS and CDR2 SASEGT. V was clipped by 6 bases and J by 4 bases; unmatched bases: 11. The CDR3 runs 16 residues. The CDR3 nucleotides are TGTGCCAGCAGAGAGGCAGGGGGCTTTAGTAATCAGCCCCAGCATTTT. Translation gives CASREAGGFSNQPQHF.

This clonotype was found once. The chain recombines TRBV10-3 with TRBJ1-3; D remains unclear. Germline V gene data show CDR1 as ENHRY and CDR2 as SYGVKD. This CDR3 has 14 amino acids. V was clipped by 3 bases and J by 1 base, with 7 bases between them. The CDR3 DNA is TGTGCCATCAGTGAAAGTGAATCTGGAAACACCATATATTTT. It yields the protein CAISESESGNTIYF.

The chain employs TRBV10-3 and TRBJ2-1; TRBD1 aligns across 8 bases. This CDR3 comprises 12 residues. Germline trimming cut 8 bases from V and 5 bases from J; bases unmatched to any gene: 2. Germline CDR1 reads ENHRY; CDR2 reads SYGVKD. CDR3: CAIGQGDNEQFF. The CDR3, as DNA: TGTGCCATCGGACAGGGCGACAATGAGCAGTTCTTC.

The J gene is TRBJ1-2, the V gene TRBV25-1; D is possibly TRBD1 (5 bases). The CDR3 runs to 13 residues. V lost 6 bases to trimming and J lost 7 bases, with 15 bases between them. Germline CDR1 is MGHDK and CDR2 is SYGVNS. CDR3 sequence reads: CASSARDSSGYTF. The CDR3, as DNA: TGTGCCAGCAGCGCCAGGGATTCAAGTGGCTACACCTTC.

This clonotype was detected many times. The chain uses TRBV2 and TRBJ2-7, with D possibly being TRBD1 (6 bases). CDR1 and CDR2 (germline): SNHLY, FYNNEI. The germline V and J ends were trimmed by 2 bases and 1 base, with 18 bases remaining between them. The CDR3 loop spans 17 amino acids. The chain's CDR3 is CASSEPPVAGVSYEQYF. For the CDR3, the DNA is TGTGCCAGCAGTGAACCCCCTGTCGCAGGGGTATCCTACGAGCAGTACTTC.

CDR3 nucleotide sequence: TGTGCCAGCAGCGTCGGACTAGCGCCCTCCTACGAGCAGTACTTC. It translates to CASSVGLAPSYEQYF. The V call is TRBV9, the J call TRBJ2-7, with TRBD2 matching 9 bases. Germline V gene data show CDR1 as SGDLS and CDR2 as YYNGEE. This CDR3 has 15 amino acids. The V segment lost 2 bases and the J segment 0 bases; nucleotides outside the gene matches: 3. The variable domain in full, with the rest retrieved from reference TRBV9 and TRBJ2-7, is DSGVTQTPKHLITATGQRVTLRCSPRSGDLSVYWYQQSLDQGLQFLIQYYNGEERAKGNILERFSAQQFPDLHSELNLSSLELGDSALYFCASSVGLAPSYEQYFGPGTRLTVT.